This is a list of T cell receptor beta chains from one sample in a study of blood T cell repertoires in COVID-19. TCRdb keeps only in-frame clones here, not all; method: immunoSEQ multiplex PCR. This repertoire shows about 62,000 clones, less than 80% found once; its top ten account for roughly 20%. Sample: peripheral blood. Receptors were obtained from a man in his sixties with acute or convalescent COVID-19. Both conserved end residues are part of each CDR3. The D gene is left open where the match is weak. Size tells how often a clone was seen (once, few, many) or the class of an expanded clone, and some rows leave it out.

>TRBJ2-1|TRBV29-1|-|TRBD2
TGCAGCGTTGAACCTAAGACTAGCGGGAGGGCAAATGAGCAGTTCTTC
CSVEPKTSGRANEQFF
>TRBJ1-2|TRBV27|once|-
TGTGCCAGCAGTCTGCGGGAATCGTCTGTTTATGGCTACACCTTC
CASSLRESSVYGYTF
>TRBJ2-5|TRBV5-6|-|TRBD1
TGTGCCAGCAGCAATGAAGACAGGGGGCGCCGTCAGGAGACCCAGTACTTC
CASSNEDRGRRQETQYF
>TRBJ1-3|TRBV30|-|-
TGTGCCTGGGGGGCCACCGGAAACACCATATATTTT
CAWGATGNTIYF
>TRBJ2-5|TRBV5-1|-|TRBD2
TGCGCCAGCAGCTTCGGGGCTAGCGGGAGGCCCGAGACCCAGTACTTC
CASSFGASGRPETQYF
>TRBJ2-3|TRBV11-2|-|-
TGTGCCAGCAGCCCCGACTCAAATACGCAGTATTTT
CASSPDSNTQYF
>TRBJ1-5|TRBV5-6|few|-
TGTGCCAGCAGCTTGCCAGGGGTCAATCAGCCCCAGCATTTT
CASSLPGVNQPQHF
>TRBJ2-1|TRBV25-1|-|TRBD2
TGTGCCAGCAGTGTACTAGCGGGAGGGGAGAATGAGCAGTTCTTC
CASSVLAGGENEQFF
>TRBJ2-5|TRBV3-1/TRBV3-2|-|-
TGTGCCAGCAGCCACAGGGCAGGGGGGGAGACCCAGTACTTC
CASSHRAGGETQYF
>TRBJ1-5|TRBV28|once|TRBD1
TGTGCCAGCAGTGTACGACAGGGGGCCTACAATCAGCCCCAGCATTTT
CASSVRQGAYNQPQHF
>TRBJ1-1|TRBV6-1|-|-
TGTGCCAGCAGCGAACGCCGTGCAGGGCCCAGCCGAAAGAACACTGAAGCTTTCTTT
CASSERRAGPSRKNTEAFF
>TRBJ1-2|TRBV18|-|TRBD1
TGTGCCAGCTCACCGGGACAGCTCTTGGGCGAAGGCTACACCTTC
CASSPGQLLGEGYTF
>TRBJ1-5|TRBV28|-|-
TGTGCCAGCAGTTTACAAAGGGGGAGAAATCAGCCCCAGCATTTT
CASSLQRGRNQPQHF
>TRBJ2-7|TRBV28|-|TRBD1
TGTGCCAGCAGTTTATCCGGGACAGGATTACGGGAGCAGTACTTC
CASSLSGTGLREQYF
>TRBJ2-5|TRBV11-2|-|TRBD1
TGTGCCAGCAGCTCTGGTAGGGCAGGGGGCACTGAGACCCAGTACTTC
CASSSGRAGGTETQYF
>TRBJ2-7|TRBV7-9|-|TRBD2
TGTGCCAGCAGCGATACTAGCGGGAGATCCGTCTACGAGCAGTACTTC
CASSDTSGRSVYEQYF
>TRBJ1-2|TRBV2|-|-
TGTGCCAGCAGTTCGGTGGGTTTGGGCCTTAACTATGGCTACACCTTC
CASSSVGLGLNYGYTF
>TRBJ2-7|TRBV3-1/TRBV3-2|-|-
TGTGCCAGCAGCAGAAACAGGGACTCCTACGAGCAGTACTTC
CASSRNRDSYEQYF
>TRBJ2-1|TRBV5-1|-|-
TGCGCCAGCAGCTTGGGCGAAGCGGGCTATGAGCAGTTCTTC
CASSLGEAGYEQFF
>TRBJ1-5|TRBV30|few|TRBD1
TGTGCCTGGAGTGTCTCAGGGGGGTTCAATCAGCCCCAGCATTTT
CAWSVSGGFNQPQHF
>TRBJ2-1|TRBV11-2|-|-
TGTGCCAGCAGTCATATCCAGGGGACACCCTGGGATGAGCAGTTCTTC
CASSHIQGTPWDEQFF
>TRBJ2-7|TRBV30|-|-
TGTGCCTGGAGTACAACGGGAGCCGGCCTCCGGCAGTACTTC
CAWSTTGAGLRQYF
>TRBJ2-1|TRBV21-1|-|-
TGTGCCAGCAGCTCCCACGACAGTTTCTTC
CASSSHDSFF
>TRBJ1-2|TRBV9|-|-
TGTGCCAGCAGCGTAGAGGCGGGAGGTAACTATGGCTACACCTTC
CASSVEAGGNYGYTF
>TRBJ1-5|TRBV2|-|-
TGTGCCAGCAGTCGGGGGGTAGGACAGCCCCAGCATTTT
CASSRGVGQPQHF
>TRBJ1-1|TRBV5-4|-|-
TGTGCCAGCAGACGAAAAGCGGGACGCGGGGGCACTGAAGCTTTCTTT
CASRRKAGRGGTEAFF
>TRBJ2-1|TRBV27|-|TRBD2
TGTGCCAGCAGAAGACAGGGACTAGCGGGATTCAATGAGCAGTTCTTC
CASRRQGLAGFNEQFF
>TRBJ2-7|TRBV30|-|-
TGTGCCTGGAGCAGACAGAGCTCCTACGAGCAGTACTTC
CAWSRQSSYEQYF
>TRBJ1-4|TRBV18|-|-
TGTGCCAGCTCGAACCGGGACACCGATGAAAAACTGTTTTTT
CASSNRDTDEKLFF